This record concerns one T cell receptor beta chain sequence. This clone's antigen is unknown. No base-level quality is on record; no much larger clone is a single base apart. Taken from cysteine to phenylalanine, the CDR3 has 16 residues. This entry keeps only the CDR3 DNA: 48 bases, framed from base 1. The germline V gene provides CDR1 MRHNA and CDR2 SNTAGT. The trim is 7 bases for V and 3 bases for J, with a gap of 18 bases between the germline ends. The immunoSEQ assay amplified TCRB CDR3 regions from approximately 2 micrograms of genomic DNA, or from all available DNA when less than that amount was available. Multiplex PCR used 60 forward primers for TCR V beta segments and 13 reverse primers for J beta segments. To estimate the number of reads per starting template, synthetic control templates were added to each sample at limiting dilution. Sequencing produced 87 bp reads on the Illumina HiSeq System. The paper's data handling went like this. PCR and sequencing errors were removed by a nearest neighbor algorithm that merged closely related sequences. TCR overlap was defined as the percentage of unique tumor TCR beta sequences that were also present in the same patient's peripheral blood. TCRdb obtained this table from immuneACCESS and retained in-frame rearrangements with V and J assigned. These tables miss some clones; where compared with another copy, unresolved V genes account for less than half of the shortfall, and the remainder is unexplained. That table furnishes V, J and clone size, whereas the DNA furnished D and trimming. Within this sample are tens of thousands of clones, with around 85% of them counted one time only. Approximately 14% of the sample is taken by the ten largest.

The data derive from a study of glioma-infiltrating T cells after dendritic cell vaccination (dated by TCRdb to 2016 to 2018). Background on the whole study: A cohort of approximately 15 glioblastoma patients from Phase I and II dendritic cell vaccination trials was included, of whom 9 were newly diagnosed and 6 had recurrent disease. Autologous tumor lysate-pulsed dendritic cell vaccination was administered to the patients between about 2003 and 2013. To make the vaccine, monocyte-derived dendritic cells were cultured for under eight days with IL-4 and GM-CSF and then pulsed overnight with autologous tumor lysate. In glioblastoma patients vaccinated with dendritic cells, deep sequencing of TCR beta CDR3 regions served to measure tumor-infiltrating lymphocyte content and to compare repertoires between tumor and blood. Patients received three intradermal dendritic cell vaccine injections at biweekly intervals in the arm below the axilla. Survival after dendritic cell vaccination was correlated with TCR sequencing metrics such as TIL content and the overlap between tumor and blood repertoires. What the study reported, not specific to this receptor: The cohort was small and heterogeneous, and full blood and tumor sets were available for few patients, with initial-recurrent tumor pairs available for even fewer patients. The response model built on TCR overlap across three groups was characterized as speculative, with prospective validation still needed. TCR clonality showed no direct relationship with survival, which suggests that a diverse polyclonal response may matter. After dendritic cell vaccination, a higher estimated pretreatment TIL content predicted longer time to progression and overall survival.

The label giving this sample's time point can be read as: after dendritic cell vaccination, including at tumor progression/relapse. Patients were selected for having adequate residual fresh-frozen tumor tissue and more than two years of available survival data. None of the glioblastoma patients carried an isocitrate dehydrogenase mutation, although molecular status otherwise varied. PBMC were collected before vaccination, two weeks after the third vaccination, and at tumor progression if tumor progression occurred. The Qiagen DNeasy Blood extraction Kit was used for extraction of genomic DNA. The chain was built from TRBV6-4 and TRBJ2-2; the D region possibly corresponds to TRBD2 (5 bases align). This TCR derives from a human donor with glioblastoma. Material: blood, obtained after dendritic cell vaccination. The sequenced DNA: TGTGCCAGCACCCGCGGGCGGGCGCAGGACACCGGGGAGCTGTTTTTT. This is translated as CASTRGRAQDTGELFF.